This is a list of T cell receptor beta chains from one sample in a study of cytomegalovirus exposure and HLA in healthy donors. Here immunoSEQ multiplex PCR was the method, and the copy in TCRdb shows in-frame clones only, minus some. Of 150,000 to 200,000 clones listed, 62% are singletons. The sample comprised PBMCs. The receptor set was obtained from a man aged 40-49 years in good health and CMV-seronegative. The CDR3 runs from the conserved cysteine through the conserved F or W. D genes are given only for firm matches. The listing skips clone size in some rows; elsewhere it reads once, few, many or a size class.

TRBV9	TRBD2	TRBJ2-2	NA	CASSVVLAGNTGELFF	TGTGCCAGCAGCGTAGTTCTAGCGGGAAACACCGGGGAGCTGTTTTTT
TRBV7-8	TRBD1	TRBJ2-2	once	CASSPGTGGYGELFF	TGTGCCAGCAGCCCTGGGACAGGGGGTTACGGGGAGCTGTTTTTT
TRBV6-5	TRBD1	TRBJ1-2	NA	CASRAGGIMYGYTF	TGTGCCAGCAGAGCAGGGGGCATAATGTATGGCTACACCTTC
TRBV7-9	NA	TRBJ1-2	few	CASSPRDTQGSYTF	TGTGCCAGCAGCCCAAGGGACACTCAGGGGAGCTACACCTTC
TRBV7-7	NA	TRBJ2-3	NA	CASSSGVLATDTQYF	TGTGCTAGCAGCTCAGGGGTGCTTGCCACAGATACGCAGTATTTT
TRBV30	NA	TRBJ2-7	NA	CAWSPMRVNSYEQYF	TGTGCCTGGAGCCCGATGAGGGTGAACTCCTACGAGCAGTACTTC
TRBV5-4	NA	TRBJ2-2	NA	CASSHTRQVGSGELFF	TGTGCCAGCAGCCACACTAGACAGGTTGGATCCGGGGAGCTGTTTTTT
TRBV4-1	NA	TRBJ1-2	few	CASSQALQGRNYGYTF	TGCGCCAGCAGCCAAGCTCTCCAGGGGCGGAACTATGGCTACACCTTC
TRBV10-3	TRBD2	TRBJ2-1	few	CALREAGYNEQFF	TGTGCCCTCCGGGAGGCAGGGTACAATGAGCAGTTCTTC
TRBV28	NA	TRBJ2-3	NA	CASSQTGSTDTQYF	TGTGCCAGCAGTCAAACAGGGAGCACAGATACGCAGTATTTT
TRBV7-8	NA	TRBJ2-7	few	CASRLVGSSYEQYF	TGTGCCAGCAGACTAGTCGGGTCTTCCTACGAGCAGTACTTC
TRBV18	NA	TRBJ1-6	NA	CASSRQEESPLHF	TGTGCCAGCTCCCGACAGGAAGAATCACCCCTCCACTTT
TRBV2	TRBD2	TRBJ2-3	NA	CASRGTSRGADTQYF	TGTGCCAGCAGAGGGACCTCCCGGGGGGCAGATACGCAGTATTTT
TRBV7-8	NA	TRBJ1-1	NA	CASSPLGREAFF	TGTGCCAGCAGCCCATTAGGGAGGGAAGCTTTCTTT
TRBV18	TRBD1	TRBJ2-7	NA	CASSPGQGAYEQYF	TGTGCCAGCTCACCGGGACAGGGTGCGTACGAGCAGTACTTC
TRBV6-6	TRBD1	TRBJ2-7	few	CASRPGQYEQYF	TGTGCCAGCAGGCCGGGACAGTACGAGCAGTACTTC
TRBV12-5	NA	TRBJ2-7	NA	CASGPRVPGAYEQYF	TGTGCTAGTGGTCCCCGCGTCCCTGGTGCCTACGAGCAGTACTTC
TRBV7-2	TRBD2	TRBJ2-1	NA	CASSSPGLIWEQFF	TGTGCCAGCAGCTCGCCGGGACTAATATGGGAGCAGTTCTTC
TRBV18	NA	TRBJ2-1	NA	CASSAAQGVDEQFF	TGTGCCAGCTCCGCGGCACAGGGCGTGGATGAGCAGTTCTTC
TRBV6-1	TRBD2	TRBJ2-1	NA	CAIRASGSLNEQFF	TGTGCCATCAGAGCTAGCGGGAGTCTCAATGAGCAGTTCTTC
TRBV2	NA	TRBJ2-3	NA	CASSEFRGGTDTQYF	TGTGCCAGCAGTGAGTTCCGGGGTGGCACAGATACGCAGTATTTT
TRBV11-3	TRBD1	TRBJ2-1	NA	CASSSGQGDHEQFF	TGTGCCAGCAGCTCGGGACAGGGGGACCATGAGCAGTTCTTC
TRBV5-6	NA	TRBJ1-2	few	CASSLWTENYGYTF	TGTGCCAGCAGCTTGTGGACAGAAAACTATGGCTACACCTTC
TRBV2	NA	TRBJ2-1	NA	CASSVLVVDEQFF	TGTGCCAGCAGTGTGCTAGTAGTCGATGAGCAGTTCTTC
TRBV6-5	NA	TRBJ2-1	NA	CASSLPGPNWVF	TGTGCCAGCAGTTTACCAGGGCCTAATTGGGTCTTC
TRBV13	NA	TRBJ2-5	NA	CASSEARGGETQYF	TGTGCCAGCAGCGAGGCGCGTGGAGGAGAGACCCAGTACTTC
TRBV19	TRBD1	TRBJ1-6	NA	CASSTTGGARSPLHF	TGTGCCAGTAGTACGACAGGGGGTGCACGTTCACCCCTCCACTTT
TRBV11-2	TRBD1	TRBJ2-1	NA	CASTLFRTGNNEQFF	TGTGCCAGCACCCTTTTTAGGACAGGCAACAATGAGCAGTTCTTC
TRBV5-6	TRBD1	TRBJ2-7	NA	CASSYPGTAYEQYF	TGTGCCAGCAGCTACCCCGGGACAGCCTACGAGCAGTACTTC
TRBV29-1	NA	TRBJ2-7	few	CSARVGATPSYEQYF	TGCAGCGCCCGGGTGGGGGCAACCCCCTCCTACGAGCAGTACTTC
TRBV5-6	TRBD1	TRBJ2-1	NA	CASSAGGGSKQFF	TGTGCCAGCAGCGCAGGGGGTGGAAGTAAGCAGTTCTTC
TRBV19	NA	TRBJ2-2	few	CASDASRGAYTGELFF	TGTGCCAGTGACGCTAGCAGGGGCGCTTACACCGGGGAGCTGTTTTTT
TRBV5-1	TRBD1	TRBJ2-3	NA	CASSSWTGRSTDTQYF	TGCGCCAGCAGCTCCTGGACAGGCCGTAGCACAGATACGCAGTATTTT
TRBV2	NA	TRBJ1-2	NA	CASSESGYTF	TGTGCCAGCAGTGAGAGTGGCTACACCTTC
TRBV11-2	TRBD1	TRBJ2-6	NA	CASRAPTGPLSGANVLTF	TGTGCCAGCAGGGCTCCGACAGGGCCCCTATCTGGGGCCAACGTCCTGACTTTC
TRBV10-2	TRBD1	TRBJ2-1	few	CASSETGGSYNEQFF	TGCGCCAGCAGTGAGACAGGGGGCTCCTACAATGAGCAGTTCTTC
TRBV19	TRBD1	TRBJ1-3	few	CASSSPGQAADYTIYF	TGTGCCAGCAGTTCCCCGGGACAGGCCGCGGATTACACCATATATTTT
TRBV7-2	TRBD1	TRBJ2-7	once	CASSLANNPRQGMTGYEQYF	TGTGCCAGCAGCTTAGCAAATAACCCCCGACAGGGTATGACTGGCTACGAGCAGTACTTC
TRBV5-1	NA	TRBJ2-3	once	CASSLEGGADTQYF	TGCGCCAGCAGCTTGGAGGGGGGGGCAGATACGCAGTATTTT
TRBV5-4	NA	TRBJ2-7	NA	CASPPSGTHADSYEQYF	TGTGCCAGCCCCCCCTCCGGGACACACGCTGATTCCTACGAGCAGTACTTC
TRBV27	NA	TRBJ2-5	once	CASSLSGVWETQYF	TGTGCCAGCAGTTTATCAGGGGTTTGGGAGACCCAGTACTTC
TRBV7-3	TRBD1	TRBJ1-4	NA	CASSLGDREDEKLFF	TGTGCCAGCAGCTTAGGGGACAGGGAAGATGAAAAACTGTTTTTT
TRBV27	NA	TRBJ2-2	NA	CASSLRTATNTGELFF	TGTGCCAGCAGTTTGCGGACAGCGACGAACACCGGGGAGCTGTTTTTT
TRBV4-1	TRBD2	TRBJ2-2	NA	CASSHPGRGSNTGELFF	TGCGCCAGCAGCCATCCCGGGAGGGGATCGAACACCGGGGAGCTGTTTTTT
TRBV7-8	TRBD1	TRBJ2-2	NA	CASSTPGQGGVGELFF	TGTGCCAGCAGCACCCCCGGACAGGGGGGGGTCGGGGAGCTGTTTTTT
TRBV27	TRBD1	TRBJ1-1	few	CASRTTGYTEAFF	TGTGCCAGCAGGACGACAGGGTACACTGAAGCTTTCTTT
TRBV5-1	NA	TRBJ1-1	NA	CASSLVPENTEAFF	TGCGCCAGCAGCTTGGTCCCAGAAAACACTGAAGCTTTCTTT